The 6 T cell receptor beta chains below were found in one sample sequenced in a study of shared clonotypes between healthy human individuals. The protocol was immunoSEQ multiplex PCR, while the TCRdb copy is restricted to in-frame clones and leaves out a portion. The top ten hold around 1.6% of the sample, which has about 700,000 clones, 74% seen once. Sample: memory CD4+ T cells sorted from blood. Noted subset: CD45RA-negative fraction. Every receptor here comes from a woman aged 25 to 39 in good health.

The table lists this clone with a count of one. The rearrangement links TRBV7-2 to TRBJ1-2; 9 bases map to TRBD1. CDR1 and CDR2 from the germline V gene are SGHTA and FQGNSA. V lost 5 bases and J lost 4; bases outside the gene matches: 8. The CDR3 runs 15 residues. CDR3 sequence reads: CASSPGQGETYGYTF. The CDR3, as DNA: TGTGCCAGCAGCCCGGGACAGGGAGAGACCTATGGCTACACCTTC.

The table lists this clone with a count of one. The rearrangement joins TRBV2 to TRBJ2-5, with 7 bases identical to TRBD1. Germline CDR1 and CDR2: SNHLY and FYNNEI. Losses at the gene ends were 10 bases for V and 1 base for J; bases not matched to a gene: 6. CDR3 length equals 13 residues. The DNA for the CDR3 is TGTGCCATCGCTAGGGACAGCCAAGAGACCCAGTACTTC. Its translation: CAIARDSQETQYF.

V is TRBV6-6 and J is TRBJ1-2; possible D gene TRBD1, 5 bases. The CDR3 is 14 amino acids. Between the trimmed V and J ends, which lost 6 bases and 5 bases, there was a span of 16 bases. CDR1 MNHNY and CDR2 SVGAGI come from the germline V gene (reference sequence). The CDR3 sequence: CASRGDGGWYGYTF. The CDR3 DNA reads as TGTGCCAGCAGAGGAGACGGGGGATGGTATGGCTACACCTTC.

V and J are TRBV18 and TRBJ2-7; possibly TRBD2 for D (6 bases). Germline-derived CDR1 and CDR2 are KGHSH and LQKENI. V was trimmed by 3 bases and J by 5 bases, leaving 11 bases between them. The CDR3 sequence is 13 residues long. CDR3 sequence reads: CASSPGGTDEQYF. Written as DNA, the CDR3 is TGTGCCAGCTCACCGGGGGGAACCGACGAGCAGTACTTC.

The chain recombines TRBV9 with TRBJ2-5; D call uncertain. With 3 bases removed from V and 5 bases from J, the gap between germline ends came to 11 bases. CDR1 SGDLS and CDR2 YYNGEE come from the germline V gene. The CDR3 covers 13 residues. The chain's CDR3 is CASSASPRETQYF. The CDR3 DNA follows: TGTGCCAGCAGCGCCTCGCCTCGGGAGACCCAGTACTTC.

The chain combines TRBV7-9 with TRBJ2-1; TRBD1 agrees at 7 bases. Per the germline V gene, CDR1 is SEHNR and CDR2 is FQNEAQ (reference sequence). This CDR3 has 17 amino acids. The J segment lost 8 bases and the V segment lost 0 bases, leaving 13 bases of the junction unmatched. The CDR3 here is CASSLADWTGRSDEQFF. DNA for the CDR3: TGTGCCAGCAGCTTAGCGGATTGGACAGGTCGGAGTGATGAGCAGTTCTTC. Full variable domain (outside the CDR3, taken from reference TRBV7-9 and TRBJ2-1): DTGVSQNPRHKITKRGQNVTFRCDPISEHNRLYWYRQTLGQGPEFLTYFQNEAQLEKSRLLSDRFSAERPKGSFSTLEIQRTEQGDSAMYLCASSLADWTGRSDEQFFGPGTRLTVL.